What follows are 30 T cell receptor beta chains derived from one specimen sequenced in a study of blood T cells in healthy people across ages. With a J-beta primer mix and a sample-barcoded 5' primer, a second PCR ran roughly 7 to 11 cycles. TCRdb re-called the 5' RACE reads with MiXCR, one entry per CDR3 protein. Of some 710,000 distinct CDR3 sequences listed, 22% are singletons. Source material: blood. These receptors originate from a man between 65 and 85 years old in good health.

J is TRBJ2-3 and V is TRBV18; D is unclear. Trimming removed 3 bases from V and 4 bases from J, with 8 bases in between. The CDR3 contains 13 residues. CDR1 and CDR2 (germline): KGHSH, LQKENI. The CDR3 sequence: CASSPQFADTQYF. CDR3 nucleotides: TGTGCCAGCTCACCGCAGTTTGCAGATACGCAGTATTTT. Full variable domain (missing parts from reference TRBV18 and TRBJ2-3): NAGVMQNPRHLVRRRGQEARLRCSPMKGHSHVYWYRQLPEEGLKFMVYLQKENIIDESGMPKERFSAEFPKEGPSILRIQQVVRGDSAAYFCASSPQFADTQYFGPGTRLTVL.

This clonotype was seen only a few times. The gene calls are TRBV5-1 and TRBJ2-3; 12 nucleotides align to TRBD1. Germline CDR1 and CDR2: SGHRS and YFSETQ. The CDR3 contains 16 residues. The trim removed 3 bases at V and 7 bases at J, leaving 9 bases unmatched. Here the CDR3 DNA reads TGCGCCAGCAGCTCCGACCCGGGACAGGGGGCAAATACGCAGTATTTT. This encodes CASSSDPGQGANTQYF.

CDR3 in DNA: TGCAGTGCTAGAGATCGCGGTCAGCCCCAGCATTTT. Translation gives CSARDRGQPQHF. The chain uses TRBV20-1 and TRBJ1-5; D call uncertain. The CDR3 runs to 12 residues. CDR1 DFQATT and CDR2 SNEGSKA come from the germline V gene (reference sequence). Trimming shortened V by 0 bases and J by 6 bases, and 6 bases separated the two germline ends.

The rearrangement links TRBV6-1 to TRBJ1-3, with a tentative D call TRBD1 (5 bases). V dropped 7 bases and J dropped 2 bases, with 12 bases sitting between them. Germline-derived CDR1 and CDR2 are MNHNS and SASEGT. The CDR3 consists of 14 residues. CDR3 bases: TGTGCCAGCAACCAGGGTCGGACTGGAAACACCATATATTTT. Translating gives CASNQGRTGNTIYF.

V usage is TRBV29-1 and J usage is TRBJ2-1, with 7 bases aligning to TRBD2. The CDR3 extends over 14 amino acids. V gave up 4 bases and J gave up 5 bases; unmatched junction bases: 8. Germline V gene lookup returns CDR1 SQVTM and CDR2 ANQGSEA. The CDR3, as DNA: TGCAGCGTTGTGATCGAGCTAGCGGACAATGAGCAGTTCTTC. It translates to CSVVIELADNEQFF.

DNA of the CDR3: TGTGCCAGCAGGGGAGATAGCACAGATACGCAGTATTTT. Its translation is CASRGDSTDTQYF. The J gene is TRBJ2-3, the V gene TRBV2, with a possible D match to TRBD2 (5 bases). V gave up 6 bases and J gave up 0 bases, with 7 bases separating them. The CDR3 extends over 13 amino acids. Per germline, CDR1 SNHLY and CDR2 FYNNEI. Combining the CDR3 with reference TRBV2 and TRBJ2-3 gives the whole variable domain EPEVTQTPSHQVTQMGQEVILRCVPISNHLYFYWYRQILGQKVEFLVSFYNNEISEKSEIFDDQFSVERPDGSNFTLKIRSTKLEDSAMYFCASRGDSTDTQYFGPGTRLTVL.

The chain is built from TRBV12-3 or TRBV12-4 and TRBJ2-3; perhaps TRBD1 as D (5 bases). Trimming cost V 6 bases and J 0 bases, with 19 bases left between them. The CDR3 has 17 amino acids. This chain's CDR3 is CASRWGQTTSSTDTQYF. CDR3 DNA: TGTGCCAGCAGGTGGGGCCAAACAACCTCTAGCACAGATACGCAGTATTTT.

The chain is built from TRBV7-9 and TRBJ2-3; D gene uncertain. Germline CDR1 and CDR2: SEHNR and FQNEAQ (reference sequence). V was clipped by 5 bases and J by 9 bases, with 9 bases between them. The CDR3 spans 11 residues. CDR3 bases: TGTGCCAGCAGCCCTGATTTGACGCAGTATTTT. This codes for CASSPDLTQYF.

Comments on this clonotype: A junction end diverges from the germline sequence, so it may reflect a read error. The chain is built from TRBV18 and TRBJ2-5; TRBD1 matches at 8 bases. The CDR3 runs 17 residues. Germline V CDR1 and CDR2: KGHSH, LQKENI. The CDR3 DNA reads TGTGCCAGCCCACCACCGAATCAGGGGGCATGGCAAGAGACCCAGTACTTC. This sequence encodes CASPPPNQGAWQETQYF.

This clonotype was counted many times. CDR3 DNA: TGTGCCATCAGTGAGGGACTAGCGAATACAGATACGCAGTATTTT. It specifies CAISEGLANTDTQYF. The rearrangement links TRBV10-3 to TRBJ2-3, with TRBD2 matching over 9 bases. The CDR3 is 15 amino acids. Germline V gives CDR1 ENHRY, CDR2 SYGVKD. V trimming: 2 bases; J trimming: 3 bases; junction bases outside the gene matches: 3.

The V gene is TRBV20-1, the J gene TRBJ1-1, with a tentative D call TRBD1 (6 bases). V was pared by 1 base and J by 11 bases, with 20 bases between. The germline CDR1 and CDR2 sequences are DFQATT and SNEGSKA (reference sequence). The CDR3 has 14 residues. The CDR3 region is CSARGGLGERGAFF. CDR3 nucleotide sequence: TGCAGTGCTAGAGGGGGCCTGGGGGAAAGGGGGGCTTTCTTT.

This chain links TRBV18 with TRBJ1-4; D is perhaps TRBD1 (5 bases). There are 16 residues in the CDR3. Looked up from germline, CDR1 is KGHSH and CDR2 is LQKENI. With 6 bases removed from V and 0 bases from J, the gap between germline ends came to 14 bases. Here the CDR3 DNA reads TGTGCCAGCTCCTACTCGGGGCTTACAACTAATGAAAAACTGTTTTTT. This codes for CASSYSGLTTNEKLFF.

The chain is built from TRBV2 and TRBJ2-1, with 11 bases identical to TRBD2. The CDR3 is made up of 15 amino acids. The V gene's germline CDR1 is SNHLY and CDR2 FYNNEI. V lost 5 bases to trimming and J lost 7 bases; unmatched junction nucleotides: 7. The CDR3 nucleotides are TGTGCCAGCAGTTGGGGTAGCGGGGGGGCAAATGAGCAGTTCTTC. Translating gives CASSWGSGGANEQFF.

In DNA form, the CDR3 reads TGCAGTGCTATTAGGTCTGGGGCCAACGTCCTGACTTTC. Its translation: CSAIRSGANVLTF. The chain is built from TRBV20-1 and TRBJ2-6, with unresolved D. The CDR3 is 13 amino acids. CDR1 is DFQATT, CDR2 SNEGSKA, per germline (reference sequence). V lost 4 bases and J lost 1, with 5 bases in between.

This clonotype came up a few times. CDR3 nucleotide sequence: TGTGCCAGCAGTACCGGGACAGTGAACACCATATATTTT. Its protein is CASSTGTVNTIYF. The chain links TRBV12-3 or TRBV12-4 to TRBJ1-3, with 7 bases matching TRBD1. V lost 5 bases and J lost 7; bases outside the gene matches: 5. The CDR3 covers 13 residues.

The genes are TRBV18 and TRBJ1-2; D is unclear. The germline V gene encodes CDR1 KGHSH and CDR2 LQKENI. The CDR3 loop spans 14 amino acids. With 3 bases removed from V and 8 bases from J, the gap between germline ends came to 16 bases. The CDR3 DNA follows: TGTGCCAGCTCACCTGAGGCGGGGTTGAGGGGCTACACCTTC. It yields the protein CASSPEAGLRGYTF.

The chain combines TRBV4-3 with TRBJ2-2; weak D call: TRBD2 (6 bases). The CDR3 contains 18 residues. The ends were cut back, 0 bases at V and 5 bases at J, with 19 bases in the middle. Looked up from germline, CDR1 is LGHNA and CDR2 is YSLEER. CDR3 region: CASSQDDLGRDFTGELFF. DNA for the CDR3: TGCGCCAGCAGCCAAGATGATCTGGGGCGGGATTTTACCGGGGAGCTGTTTTTT.

The rearrangement uses TRBV20-1 and TRBJ2-5, with D possibly being TRBD1 (6 bases). TRBJ2-1 explains the end of the DNA better; the J call may be wrong. The CDR3 is 16 amino acids. Germline CDR1 and CDR2: DFQATT and SNEGSKA (reference sequence). CDR3 in amino acids: CSARPQGRGFVNEQFF. In DNA, the CDR3 is TGCAGTGCTAGACCCCAGGGCAGGGGATTCGTCAATGAGCAGTTCTTC.

This clonotype came up a few times. The chain employs TRBV5-1 and TRBJ2-7, with D possibly TRBD1 on 6 matching bases. Between the trimmed V and J ends, which lost 3 bases and 5 bases, there was a span of 15 bases. Germline CDR1 reads SGHRS; CDR2 reads YFSETQ. This CDR3 is 14 amino acids long. CDR3 nucleotide sequence: TGCGCCAGCAGCTCACAGGGATCAAGTGACGAGCAGTACTTC. This encodes CASSSQGSSDEQYF.

The chain joins TRBV27 to TRBJ2-2, with a weak D call TRBD2 (5 bases). Trimming took 7 bases from V and 5 from J, leaving 20 bases between them. The CDR3 sequence is 16 residues long. The germline CDR1 and CDR2 sequences are MNHEY and SMNVEV (reference sequence). The CDR3 region is CASTSYGAVLTGELFF. The CDR3 DNA is TGTGCCAGCACCAGTTACGGAGCGGTCCTAACCGGGGAGCTGTTTTTT.

The J gene is TRBJ2-1, the V gene TRBV11-3, with D perhaps TRBD2 (5 bases). The CDR3 runs 14 residues. Trimming removed 7 bases from V and 3 bases from J, with 13 bases in between. Germline V lookup: CDR1 SGHNT, CDR2 YENEEA. CDR3 sequence (DNA): TGTGCCAGCACCCCTAACCGGGACTACAATGAGCAGTTCTTC. Translating gives CASTPNRDYNEQFF. The entire variable domain, with the rest obtained from reference TRBV11-3 and TRBJ2-1, is as follows: EAGVVQSPRYKIIEKKQPVAFWCNPISGHNTLYWYLQNLGQGPELLIRYENEEAVDDSQLPKDRFSAERLKGVDSTLKIQPAELGDSAVYLCASTPNRDYNEQFFGPGTRLTVL.

The chain is built from TRBV5-1 and TRBJ2-3; the D call may be TRBD1 or TRBD2 (5 bases each). Germline CDR1 SGHRS, CDR2 YFSETQ. The CDR3 is made up of 16 amino acids. V was shortened by 0 bases and J by 0 bases, with 11 bases between the two germline ends. CDR3 sequence reads: CASSLDRGASTDTQYF. CDR3 DNA sequence: TGCGCCAGCAGCTTGGATCGGGGCGCTAGCACAGATACGCAGTATTTT.

This clonotype was seen ten or more times. The chain couples TRBV20-1 to TRBJ2-7; D gene unclear. There are 13 residues in the CDR3. V was cut by 5 bases and J by 3 bases, with 14 bases left in between. Germline V gene data show CDR1 as DFQATT and CDR2 as SNEGSKA (reference sequence). CDR3 in DNA: TGCAGTGCTGAACAGTCCATCAACTACGAGCAGTACTTC. Translating gives CSAEQSINYEQYF.

The V call is TRBV5-1, the J call TRBJ1-1; D is unresolved. The CDR3 sequence is 12 residues long. Per the germline V gene, CDR1 is SGHRS and CDR2 is YFSETQ. Trimming left V 4 bases short and J 11 bases short, with 15 bases between. The CDR3 is CASSAGLERAFF. CDR3 nucleotide sequence: TGCGCCAGCAGCGCGGGCCTCGAGAGGGCTTTCTTT.

For the CDR3, the DNA is TGCGCCAGCAGCGCCAACCAAGAGACCCAGTACTTC. This encodes CASSANQETQYF. This chain joins TRBV5-1 and TRBJ2-5; D gene ambiguous. V lost 4 bases and J lost 0, with 4 bases in between. CDR1 SGHRS and CDR2 YFSETQ come from the germline V gene. The CDR3 is 12 residues long. Based on the CDR3 plus reference TRBV5-1 and TRBJ2-5, the full variable domain is KAGVTQTPRYLIKTRGQQVTLSCSPISGHRSVSWYQQTPGQGLQFLFEYFSETQRNKGNFPGRFSGRQFSNSRSEMNVSTLELGDSALYLCASSANQETQYFGPGTRLLVL.

The chain links TRBV18 to TRBJ1-5, with no clear D. Germline CDR1 KGHSH, CDR2 LQKENI. V gave up 3 bases and J gave up 9 bases, with 9 bases separating them. The CDR3 is 12 amino acids. CDR3 sequence reads: CASSPPSGPQHF. CDR3 bases: TGTGCCAGCTCACCTCCCAGTGGGCCCCAGCATTTT. The full variable domain, with the rest looked up from reference TRBV18 and TRBJ1-5, is NAGVMQNPRHLVRRRGQEARLRCSPMKGHSHVYWYRQLPEEGLKFMVYLQKENIIDESGMPKERFSAEFPKEGPSILRIQQVVRGDSAAYFCASSPPSGPQHFGDGTRLSIL.

This chain uses TRBV4-3 with TRBJ1-2; 7 bases line up with TRBD1. The CDR3 extends over 14 amino acids. CDR1 is LGHNA, CDR2 YSLEER, per germline. V was pared by 2 bases and J by 8 bases, with 8 bases of the junction left unmatched. The CDR3 sequence is CASSQSDRAGGYTF. In DNA form, the CDR3 reads TGCGCCAGCAGCCAATCCGACAGGGCTGGCGGCTACACCTTC.

The chain employs TRBV18 and TRBJ2-7, with 8 bases lining up with TRBD1. Losses at the gene ends were 2 bases for V and 6 bases for J; bases not matched to a gene: 9. The CDR3 has 15 amino acids. CDR1 and CDR2 (germline): KGHSH, LQKENI. CDR3 in DNA: TGTGCCAGCTCACCATCGGACAGGGAAAGATCCGAGCAGTACGTC. Translating gives CASSPSDRERSEQYV.

The chain uses TRBV25-1 and TRBJ2-1; possibly TRBD2 for D (5 bases). Trimming removed 8 bases at V and 2 bases at J, with 10 bases between. CDR3 size: 13 residues. Germline V gene lookup returns CDR1 MGHDK and CDR2 SYGVNS. The CDR3 DNA is TGTGCCAGCTCCGACTATCCCTACAATGAGCAGTTCTTC. Encoded protein: CASSDYPYNEQFF.

The sample holds a few counts of this clonotype. V usage is TRBV30 and J usage is TRBJ1-1; 8 nucleotides line up with TRBD1. The CDR3 runs to 13 residues. The germline gives CDR1 GTSNPN, CDR2 SVGIG (reference sequence). J gave up 5 bases and V 2 bases, and 4 bases lay outside the gene matches. CDR3 residues: CAWSIDRGTEAFF. The CDR3 DNA reads TGTGCCTGGAGTATCGACAGGGGAACTGAAGCTTTCTTT.